This TCR beta chain derives from a study of OX40 agonist ivuxolimab in advanced cancers. At the level of the study: Hepatocellular carcinoma, melanoma, renal cell or head and neck cancer affected the dose-escalation patients. General observations from the study: CD8+ T cells averaged more expanded clones than CD4+. Partial responders at 0.1-3.0 mg/kg showed near-lowest clonal expansion.

Profiling relied on immunoSEQ multiplex PCR, and the TCRdb table lists in-frame clones only, not all of them. The sample includes approximately 30,000 clones, approximately 80% of them seen just once. On this clone itself: The antigen is not known.

The germline V gene encodes CDR1 ENHRY and CDR2 SYGVKD. The CDR3 is 14 residues long. V shed 0 bases and J shed 0 bases, with 6 bases lying between them. This chain links TRBV10-3 with TRBJ2-7; D may match TRBD1 or TRBD2 (5 bases each). This clonotype was obtained from an adult with an advanced solid tumor such as melanoma, head and neck, liver or kidney cancer. Sequencing was performed on CD4+ or CD8+ T cells sorted from blood, taken in a trial of the OX40 agonist ivuxolimab. This CDR3 reads CAISESGGSYEQYF. The DNA for the CDR3 is TGTGCCATCAGTGAGTCTGGGGGCTCCTACGAGCAGTACTTC.